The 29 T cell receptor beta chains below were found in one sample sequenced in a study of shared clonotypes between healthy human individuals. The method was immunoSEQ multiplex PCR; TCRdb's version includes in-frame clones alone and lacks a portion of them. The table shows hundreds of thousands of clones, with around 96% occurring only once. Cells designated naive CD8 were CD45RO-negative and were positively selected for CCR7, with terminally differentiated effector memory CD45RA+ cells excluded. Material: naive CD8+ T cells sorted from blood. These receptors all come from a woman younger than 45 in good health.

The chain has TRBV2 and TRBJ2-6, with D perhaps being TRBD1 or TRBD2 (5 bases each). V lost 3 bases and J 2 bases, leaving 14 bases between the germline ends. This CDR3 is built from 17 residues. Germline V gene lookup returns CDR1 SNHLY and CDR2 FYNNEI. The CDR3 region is CASSDPFGAAGANVLTF. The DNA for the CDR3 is TGTGCCAGCAGTGACCCCTTCGGGGCCGCTGGGGCCAACGTCCTGACTTTC.

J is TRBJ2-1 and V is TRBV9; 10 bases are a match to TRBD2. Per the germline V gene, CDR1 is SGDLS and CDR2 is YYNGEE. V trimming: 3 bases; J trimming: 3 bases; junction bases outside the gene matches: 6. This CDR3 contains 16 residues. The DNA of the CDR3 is TGTGCCAGCAGCGCATACATAGCGGGAGGCTACAATGAGCAGTTCTTC. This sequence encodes CASSAYIAGGYNEQFF.

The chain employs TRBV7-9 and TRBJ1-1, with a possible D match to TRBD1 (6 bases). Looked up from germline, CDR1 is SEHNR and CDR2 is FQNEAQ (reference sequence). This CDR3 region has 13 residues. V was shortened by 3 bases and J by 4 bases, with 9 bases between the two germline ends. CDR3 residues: CASSFGGATEAFF. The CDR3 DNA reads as TGTGCCAGCAGCTTCGGGGGGGCCACTGAAGCTTTCTTT.

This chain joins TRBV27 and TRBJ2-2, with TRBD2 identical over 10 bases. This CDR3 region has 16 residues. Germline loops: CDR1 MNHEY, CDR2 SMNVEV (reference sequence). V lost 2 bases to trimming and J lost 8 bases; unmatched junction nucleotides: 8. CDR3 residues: CASSLGLAGVEGELFF. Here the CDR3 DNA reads TGTGCCAGCAGTTTAGGGCTAGCGGGAGTGGAAGGGGAGCTGTTTTTT.

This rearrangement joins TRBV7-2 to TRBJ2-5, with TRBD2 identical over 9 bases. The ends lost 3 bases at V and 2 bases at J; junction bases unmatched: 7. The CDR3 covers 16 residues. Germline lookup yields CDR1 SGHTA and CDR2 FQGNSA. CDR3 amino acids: CASSFAGGLGQETQYF. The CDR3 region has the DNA TGTGCCAGCAGCTTTGCGGGAGGGCTGGGGCAAGAGACCCAGTACTTC.

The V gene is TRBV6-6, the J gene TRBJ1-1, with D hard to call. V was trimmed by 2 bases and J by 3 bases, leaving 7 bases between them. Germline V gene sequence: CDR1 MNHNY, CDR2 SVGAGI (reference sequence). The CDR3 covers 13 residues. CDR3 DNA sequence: TGTGCCAGCAGTTACACATCGTACACTGAAGCTTTCTTT. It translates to CASSYTSYTEAFF.

The CDR3 bases are TGTGCCAGCAGCTTAGTAGACGGTGGAAGCGGAGCTTTCTTT. It translates to CASSLVDGGSGAFF. The V and J genes are TRBV7-9 and TRBJ1-1; D remains ambiguous. Germline V gives CDR1 SEHNR, CDR2 FQNEAQ (reference sequence). Trimming left V 1 base short and J 10 bases short, with 16 bases between. The CDR3 is made up of 14 amino acids. Complete variable domain (other parts from reference TRBV7-9 and TRBJ1-1): DTGVSQNPRHKITKRGQNVTFRCDPISEHNRLYWYRQTLGQGPEFLTYFQNEAQLEKSRLLSDRFSAERPKGSFSTLEIQRTEQGDSAMYLCASSLVDGGSGAFFGQGTRLTVV.

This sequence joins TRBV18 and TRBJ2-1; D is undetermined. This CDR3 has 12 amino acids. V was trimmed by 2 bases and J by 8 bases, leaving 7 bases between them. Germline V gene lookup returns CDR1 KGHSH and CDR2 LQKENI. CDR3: CASSPESYEQFF. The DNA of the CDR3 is TGTGCCAGCTCACCAGAGTCATATGAGCAGTTCTTC.

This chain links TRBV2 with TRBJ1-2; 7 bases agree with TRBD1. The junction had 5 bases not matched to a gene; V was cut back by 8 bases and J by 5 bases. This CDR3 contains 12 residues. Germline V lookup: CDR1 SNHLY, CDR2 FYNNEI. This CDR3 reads CASEGAEYGYTF. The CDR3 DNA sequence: TGTGCCAGCGAGGGGGCGGAATATGGCTACACCTTC.

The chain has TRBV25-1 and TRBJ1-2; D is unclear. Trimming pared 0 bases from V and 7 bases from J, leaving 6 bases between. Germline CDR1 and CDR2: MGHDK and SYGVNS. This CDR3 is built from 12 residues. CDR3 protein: CASSEYRFGYTF. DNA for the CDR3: TGTGCCAGCAGTGAATATAGGTTTGGCTACACCTTC.

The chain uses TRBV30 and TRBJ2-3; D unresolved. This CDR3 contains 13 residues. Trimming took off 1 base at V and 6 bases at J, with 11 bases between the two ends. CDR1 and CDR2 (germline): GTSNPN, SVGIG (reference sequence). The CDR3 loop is CAWSDGRADTQYF. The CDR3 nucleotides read TGTGCCTGGAGTGACGGGCGCGCGGATACGCAGTATTTT.

The CDR3, as DNA: TGTGCCAGCAGCCCCGGGACTTACCTTTGGGATACGCAGTATTTT. This codes for CASSPGTYLWDTQYF. J is TRBJ2-3 and V is TRBV7-9, with D possibly matching TRBD2 (6 bases). This CDR3 has 15 amino acids. The V gene's germline CDR1 is SEHNR and CDR2 FQNEAQ (reference sequence). V lost 5 bases, J lost 6 bases, and 18 bases lay in between. Using reference TRBV7-9 and TRBJ2-3 for the parts outside the CDR3, the full variable domain is DTGVSQNPRHKITKRGQNVTFRCDPISEHNRLYWYRQTLGQGPEFLTYFQNEAQLEKSRLLSDRFSAERPKGSFSTLEIQRTEQGDSAMYLCASSPGTYLWDTQYFGPGTRLTVL.

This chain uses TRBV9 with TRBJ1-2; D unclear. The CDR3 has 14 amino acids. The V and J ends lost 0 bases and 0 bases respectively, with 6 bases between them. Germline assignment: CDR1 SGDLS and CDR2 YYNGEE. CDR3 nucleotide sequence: TGTGCCAGCAGCGTAGGGGGAACTAACTATGGCTACACCTTC. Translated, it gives CASSVGGTNYGYTF.

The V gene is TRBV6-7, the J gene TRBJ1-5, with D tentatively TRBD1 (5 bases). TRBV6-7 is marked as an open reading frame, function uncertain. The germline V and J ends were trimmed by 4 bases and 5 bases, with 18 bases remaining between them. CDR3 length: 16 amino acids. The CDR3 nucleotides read TGTGCCAGCAGTTCAGGAATAGGGACGGTCGATCAGCCCCAGCATTTT. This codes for CASSSGIGTVDQPQHF.

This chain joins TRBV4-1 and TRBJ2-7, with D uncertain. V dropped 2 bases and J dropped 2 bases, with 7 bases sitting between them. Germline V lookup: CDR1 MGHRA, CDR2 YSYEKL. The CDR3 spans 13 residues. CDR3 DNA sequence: TGCGCCAGCAGCCAACAACCGACCTACGAGCAGTACTTC. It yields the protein CASSQQPTYEQYF.

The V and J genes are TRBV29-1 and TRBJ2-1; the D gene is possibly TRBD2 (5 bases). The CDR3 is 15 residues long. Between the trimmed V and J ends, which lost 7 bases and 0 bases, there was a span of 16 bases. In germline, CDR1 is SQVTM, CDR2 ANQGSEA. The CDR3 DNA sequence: TGCAGCGCCCCTGGCCAGCGGAGCTCCTACAATGAGCAGTTCTTC. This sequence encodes CSAPGQRSSYNEQFF.

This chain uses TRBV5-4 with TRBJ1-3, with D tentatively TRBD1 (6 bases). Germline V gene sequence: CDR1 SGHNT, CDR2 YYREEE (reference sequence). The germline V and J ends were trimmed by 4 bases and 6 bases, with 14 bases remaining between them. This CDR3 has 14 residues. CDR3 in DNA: TGTGCCAGCAGCATGGGGTGGACAGAAAACACCATATATTTT. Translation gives CASSMGWTENTIYF.

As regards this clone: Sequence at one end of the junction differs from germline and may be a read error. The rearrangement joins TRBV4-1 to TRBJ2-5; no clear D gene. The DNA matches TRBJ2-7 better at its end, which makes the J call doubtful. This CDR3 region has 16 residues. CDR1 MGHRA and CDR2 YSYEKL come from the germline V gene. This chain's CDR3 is CASSQEISRSSDEQYF. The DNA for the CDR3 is TGCGCCAGCAGCCAAGAAATTTCTCGGTCCTCCGACGAGCAGTACTTC.

As DNA, the CDR3 is TGTGCCAGCAGCTTTCGCGACAGGGCTGAAGCTTTCTTT. It yields the protein CASSFRDRAEAFF. This sequence joins TRBV7-6 and TRBJ1-1; 7 bases align to TRBD1. Looked up from germline, CDR1 is SGHVS and CDR2 is FNYEAQ. The trim removed 3 bases at V and 6 bases at J, leaving 4 bases unmatched. The CDR3 extends over 13 amino acids.

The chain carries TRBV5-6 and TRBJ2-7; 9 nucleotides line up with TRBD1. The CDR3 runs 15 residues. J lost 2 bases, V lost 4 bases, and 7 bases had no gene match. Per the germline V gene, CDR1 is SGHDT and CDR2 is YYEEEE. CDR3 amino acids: CASSPMGQGAYEQYF. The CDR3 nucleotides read TGTGCCAGCAGCCCGATGGGACAGGGAGCCTACGAGCAGTACTTC.

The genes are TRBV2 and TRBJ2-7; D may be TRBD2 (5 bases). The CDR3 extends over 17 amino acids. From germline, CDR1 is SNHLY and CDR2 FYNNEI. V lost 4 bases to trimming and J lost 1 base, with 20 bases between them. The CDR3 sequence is CASSGLSSGSLSYEQYF. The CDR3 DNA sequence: TGTGCCAGCAGTGGGCTGTCTTCGGGAAGCCTATCCTACGAGCAGTACTTC.

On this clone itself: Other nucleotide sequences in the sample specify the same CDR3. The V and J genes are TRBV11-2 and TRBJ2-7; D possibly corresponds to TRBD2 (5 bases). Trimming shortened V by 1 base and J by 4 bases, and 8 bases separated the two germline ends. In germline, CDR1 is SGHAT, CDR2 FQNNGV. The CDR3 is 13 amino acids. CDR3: CASSLGGDYEQYF. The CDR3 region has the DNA TGTGCCAGCAGCTTAGGGGGAGATTACGAGCAGTACTTC.

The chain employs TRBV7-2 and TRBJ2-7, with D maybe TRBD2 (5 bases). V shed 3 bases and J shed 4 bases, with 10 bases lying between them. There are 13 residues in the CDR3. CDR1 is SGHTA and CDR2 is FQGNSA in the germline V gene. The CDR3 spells CASSFGILYEQYF. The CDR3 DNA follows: TGTGCCAGCAGCTTCGGGATTTTATACGAGCAGTACTTC.

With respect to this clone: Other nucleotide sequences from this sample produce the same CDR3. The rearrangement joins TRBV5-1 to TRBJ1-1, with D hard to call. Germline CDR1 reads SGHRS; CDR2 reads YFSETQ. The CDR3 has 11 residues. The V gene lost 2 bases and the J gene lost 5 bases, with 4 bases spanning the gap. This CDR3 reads CASSLGTEAFF. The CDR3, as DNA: TGCGCCAGCAGCTTAGGGACTGAAGCTTTCTTT.

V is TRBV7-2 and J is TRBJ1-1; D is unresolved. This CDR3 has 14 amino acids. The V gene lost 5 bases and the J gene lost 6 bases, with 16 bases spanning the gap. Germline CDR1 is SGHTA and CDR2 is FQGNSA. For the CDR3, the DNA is TGTGCCAGCAGCCCGTCGCCGGAGTTCCCTGAAGCTTTCTTT. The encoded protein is CASSPSPEFPEAFF.

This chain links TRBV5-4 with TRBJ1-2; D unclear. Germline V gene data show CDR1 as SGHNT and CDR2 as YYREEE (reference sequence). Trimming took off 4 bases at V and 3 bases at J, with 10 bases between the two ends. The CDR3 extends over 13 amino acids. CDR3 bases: TGTGCCAGCAGCGCCGTGAAGGACTATGGCTACACCTTC. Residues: CASSAVKDYGYTF.

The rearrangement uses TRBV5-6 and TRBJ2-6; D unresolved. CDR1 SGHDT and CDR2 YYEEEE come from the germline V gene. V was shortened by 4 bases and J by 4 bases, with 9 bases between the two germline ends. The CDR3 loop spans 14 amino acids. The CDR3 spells CASSGVAGANVLTF. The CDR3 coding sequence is TGTGCCAGCAGCGGTGTTGCAGGGGCCAACGTCCTGACTTTC.

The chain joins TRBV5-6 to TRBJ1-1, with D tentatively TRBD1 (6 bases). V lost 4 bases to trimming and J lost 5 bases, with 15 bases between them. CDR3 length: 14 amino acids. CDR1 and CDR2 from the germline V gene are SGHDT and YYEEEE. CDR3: CASSRTVRGTEAFF. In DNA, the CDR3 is TGTGCCAGCAGCAGGACAGTTAGGGGTACTGAAGCTTTCTTT.

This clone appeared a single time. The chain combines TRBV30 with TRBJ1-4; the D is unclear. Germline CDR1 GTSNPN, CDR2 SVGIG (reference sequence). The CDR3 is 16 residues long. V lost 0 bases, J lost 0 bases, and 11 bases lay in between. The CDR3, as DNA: TGTGCCTGGAGTGTACTTGGGGAGGCAACTAATGAAAAACTGTTTTTT. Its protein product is CAWSVLGEATNEKLFF.